This TCR beta chain was found in a study of blood T cell repertoires in COVID-19. Whole-study context: Specimens from acute and convalescent COVID-19 originated in the United States, Italy and Spain.

V gave up 1 base and J gave up 1 base, with 15 bases separating them. The CDR3 has 17 residues. The germline V gene has CDR1 MNHEY and CDR2 SMNVEV (reference sequence). As handled by the study authors: Amplification from reference gene primers served as the basis for estimated nucleated cell counts. Sequenced by immunoSEQ multiplex PCR; TCRdb stores in-frame clones only, minus some. That table gives V, J and clone size, and the DNA gave D and trimming. The sample lists about 70,000 clones, roughly nine tenths occurring once. The chain links TRBV27 to TRBJ2-3; D gene uncertain. What was sequenced was peripheral blood. This receptor was identified in a man aged 50 or older with acute or convalescent COVID-19. This CDR3 is CASSLFPSIGGTDTQYF. The CDR3 region has the DNA TGTGCCAGCAGTTTATTCCCCTCCATCGGAGGCACAGATACGCAGTATTTT.